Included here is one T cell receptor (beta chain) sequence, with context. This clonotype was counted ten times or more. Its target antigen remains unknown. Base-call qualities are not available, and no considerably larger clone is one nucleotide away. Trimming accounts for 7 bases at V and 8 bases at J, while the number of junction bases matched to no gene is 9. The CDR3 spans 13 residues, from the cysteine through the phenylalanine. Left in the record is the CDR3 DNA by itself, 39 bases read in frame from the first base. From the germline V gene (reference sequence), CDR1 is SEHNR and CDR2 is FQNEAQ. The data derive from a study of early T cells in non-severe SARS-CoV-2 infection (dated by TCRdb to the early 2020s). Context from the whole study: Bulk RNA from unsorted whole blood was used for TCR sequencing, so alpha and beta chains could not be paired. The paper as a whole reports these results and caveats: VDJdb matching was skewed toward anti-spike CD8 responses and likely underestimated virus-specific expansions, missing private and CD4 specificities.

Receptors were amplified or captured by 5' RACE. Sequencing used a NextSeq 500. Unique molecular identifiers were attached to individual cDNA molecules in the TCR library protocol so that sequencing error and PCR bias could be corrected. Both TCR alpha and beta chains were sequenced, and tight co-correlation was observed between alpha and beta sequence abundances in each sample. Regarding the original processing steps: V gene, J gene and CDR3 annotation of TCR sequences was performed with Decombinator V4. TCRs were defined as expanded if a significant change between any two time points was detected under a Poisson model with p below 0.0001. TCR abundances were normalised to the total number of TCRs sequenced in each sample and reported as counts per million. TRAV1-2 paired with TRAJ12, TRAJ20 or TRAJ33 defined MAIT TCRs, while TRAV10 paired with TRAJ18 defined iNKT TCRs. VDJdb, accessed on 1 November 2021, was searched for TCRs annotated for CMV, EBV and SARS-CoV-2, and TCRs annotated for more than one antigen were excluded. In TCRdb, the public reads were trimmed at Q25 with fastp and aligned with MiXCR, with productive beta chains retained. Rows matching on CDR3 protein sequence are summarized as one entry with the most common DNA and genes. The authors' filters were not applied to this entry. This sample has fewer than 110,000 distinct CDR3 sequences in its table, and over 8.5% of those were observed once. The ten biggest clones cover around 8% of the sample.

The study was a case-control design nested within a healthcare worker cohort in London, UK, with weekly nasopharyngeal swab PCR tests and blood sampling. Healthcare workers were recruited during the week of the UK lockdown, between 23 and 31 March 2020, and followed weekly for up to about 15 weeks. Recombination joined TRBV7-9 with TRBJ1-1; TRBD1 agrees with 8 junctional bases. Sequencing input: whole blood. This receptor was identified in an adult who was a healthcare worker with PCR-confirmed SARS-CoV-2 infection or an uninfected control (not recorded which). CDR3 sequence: CASKTSRDREAFF. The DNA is TGTGCCAGCAAAACATCCCGGGACAGGGAAGCTTTCTTT. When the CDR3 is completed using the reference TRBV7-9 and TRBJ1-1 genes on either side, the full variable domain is DTGVSQNPRHKITKRGQNVTFRCDPISEHNRLYWYRQTLGQGPEFLTYFQNEAQLEKSRLLSDRFSAERPKGSFSTLEIQRTEQGDSAMYLCASKTSRDREAFFGQGTRLTVV.